This is a list of T cell receptor beta chains from one sample in a study of cytomegalovirus exposure and HLA in healthy donors. Clones were sequenced by immunoSEQ multiplex PCR, and TCRdb holds only the in-frame ones, with some missing. The data hold around 55,000 clones, with about 84% observed a single time. Material for sequencing was PBMCs. Receptors originate from a female donor in good health and CMV-seronegative. CDR3s include the opening cysteine and the closing phenylalanine or tryptophan. A D gene is named only where the DNA matches it firmly. The size field is filled for only some rows; it gives once, few, many or a size class.

D	size	V	length	J	DNA	CDR3
-	few	TRBV20-1	11	TRBJ2-7	TGCAGTGTTCTGTCGGGATTCGAGCAGTACTTC	CSVLSGFEQYF
-	-	TRBV19	15	TRBJ1-4	TGTGCCAGTAGTATAGGTAACAGGGTGGAAGAAAAACTGTTTTTT	CASSIGNRVEEKLFF
-	once	TRBV6-6	13	TRBJ1-5	TGTGCCAGCAGGGAACAGGAAAATCAGCCCCAGCATTTT	CASREQENQPQHF
TRBD1	-	TRBV5-5	13	TRBJ2-7	TGTGCCAGCACGACAGGGGGGGCCTACGAGCAGTACTTC	CASTTGGAYEQYF
TRBD1	-	TRBV7-9	15	TRBJ1-2	TGTGCCAGCAGCTCCCGGGACAGAGATAACTATGGCTACACCTTC	CASSSRDRDNYGYTF
-	-	TRBV6-1	12	TRBJ2-7	TGTGCCGCCGACAGAGACCCCTACGAGCAGTACTTC	CAADRDPYEQYF
TRBD2	-	TRBV4-3	18	TRBJ2-1	TGCGCCAGCAGCCAAGAACTAGCGGGGGGGCCGTCCTACAATGAGCAGTTCTTC	CASSQELAGGPSYNEQFF
TRBD1	-	TRBV6-6	16	TRBJ1-5	TGTGCCAGCAGTTTTCCAGTTACAGGGGGCGGTCAGCCCCAGCATTTT	CASSFPVTGGGQPQHF
-	-	TRBV30	15	TRBJ1-4	TGTGCCTGGAGTTACCAACAGTCCCGGGGTGAAAAACTGTTTTTT	CAWSYQQSRGEKLFF
-	-	TRBV5-8	12	TRBJ2-5	TGTGCCAGCAGCTTGGAACTCCGGACCCAGTACTTC	CASSLELRTQYF
-	few	TRBV14	13	TRBJ1-1	TGTGCCAGCAGCAATGTCAGGAACACTGAAGCTTTCTTT	CASSNVRNTEAFF
TRBD1	-	TRBV6-1	16	TRBJ2-2	TGTGCCAGCAGTGTCGTACAGGGGGCGAACACCGGGGAGCTGTTTTTT	CASSVVQGANTGELFF
TRBD1	-	TRBV7-9	16	TRBJ1-1	TGTGCCAGCAGCTTTGGGACAGGGGTGAGGAACACTGAAGCTTTCTTT	CASSFGTGVRNTEAFF
-	-	TRBV6-1	15	TRBJ2-3	TGTGCCAGCAGTGAATCGGACGGGGGGCCAGATACGCAGTATTTT	CASSESDGGPDTQYF
-	-	TRBV7-9	13	TRBJ2-7	TGTGCCAGCAGCCCGACAGGATCCTACGAGCAGTACTTC	CASSPTGSYEQYF
TRBD1	-	TRBV28	17	TRBJ1-6	TGTGCCAGCAGCGATCTGCCGGGGACAGGGGGCGGTTCACCCCTCCACTTT	CASSDLPGTGGGSPLHF
-	-	TRBV15	16	TRBJ1-5	TGTGCCACCAGCAGAGGGGAGACTAGGGGCAATCAGCCCCAGCATTTT	CATSRGETRGNQPQHF
TRBD2	-	TRBV5-5	17	TRBJ2-5	TGTGCCAGCAGCCCGGGACTAAGCGGGGGGATCCAAGAGACCCAGTACTTC	CASSPGLSGGIQETQYF
TRBD1	few	TRBV5-1	16	TRBJ1-3	TGCGCCAGCAGCTCTGGACAGGGACGTGGTGGTGGCACCATATATTTT	CASSSGQGRGGGTIYF
TRBD2	-	TRBV6-4	15	TRBJ2-3	TGTGCCAGCAGTCAGGGACTAGCAATCACAGATACGCAGTATTTT	CASSQGLAITDTQYF
-	-	TRBV19	13	TRBJ1-2	TGTGCCAGTAGTCCACAGAGTAACTATGGCTACACCTTC	CASSPQSNYGYTF
-	once	TRBV28	10	TRBJ2-1	TGTGCCAGCAGTTCTCCAGGGTACTTCTTC	CASSSPGYFF
TRBD1	-	TRBV19	15	TRBJ1-2	TGTGCCAGTAGTATAAATCCGGGACAGTTAACTGGCTACACCTTC	CASSINPGQLTGYTF
-	-	TRBV2	14	TRBJ1-1	TGTGCCAGCAGTGAACGGCGGAGCAACACTGAAGCTTTCTTT	CASSERRSNTEAFF
-	few	TRBV7-9	15	TRBJ1-5	TGTGCCAGCAGCTCGGGACCGGGGGAGAATCAGCCCCAGCATTTT	CASSSGPGENQPQHF
-	-	TRBV2	13	TRBJ1-5	TGTGCCGGTAGACAGGCTAGCAATCAGCCCCAGCATTTT	CAGRQASNQPQHF